The 19 T cell receptor beta chains below all came from one sample that was sequenced in a study of blood T cell repertoires in COVID-19. Clones were sequenced by immunoSEQ multiplex PCR, and TCRdb holds only the in-frame ones, with some missing. Among 40,000 to 55,000 clones listed, 85% to 95% were seen once. Input material: peripheral blood. Receptors originate from a man in his fifties with COVID-19, enrolled during active disease.

The V gene is TRBV12-3 or TRBV12-4, the J gene TRBJ2-3; D uncertain. Trimming cost V 3 bases and J 6 bases, with 4 bases left between them. The CDR3 spans 11 residues. CDR3 region: CASSLGDTQYF. CDR3 sequence (DNA): TGTGCCAGCAGTTTGGGCGATACGCAGTATTTT.

The chain combines TRBV5-1 with TRBJ2-2; TRBD2 is a possible D gene (6 bases). With 0 bases removed from V and 2 bases from J, the gap between germline ends came to 11 bases. CDR3 length equals 16 residues. The germline V gene encodes CDR1 SGHRS and CDR2 YFSETQ. For the CDR3, the DNA is TGCGCCAGCAGCTTGGATGGAGGGGTTAACACCGGGGAGCTGTTTTTT. Its protein is CASSLDGGVNTGELFF.

This clone has only one observation. The CDR3 is CASSPASGSRIEQYF. The DNA of the CDR3 is TGCGCCAGCAGCCCCGCTAGCGGGAGTCGTATCGAGCAGTACTTC. The J gene is TRBJ2-7, the V gene TRBV5-1; 10 bases line up with TRBD2. CDR3 size: 15 residues. CDR1 SGHRS and CDR2 YFSETQ come from the germline V gene. The trim removed 4 bases at V and 6 bases at J, leaving 10 bases unmatched.

The V gene is TRBV6-5, the J gene TRBJ1-2, with 12 bases lining up with TRBD1. V lost 6 bases to trimming and J lost 5 bases; unmatched junction nucleotides: 7. This CDR3 has 15 amino acids. The germline V gene has CDR1 MNHEY and CDR2 SVGAGI. DNA for the CDR3: TGTGCCAGCAGCGTTGGGACAGGGGGCTTTTATGGCTACACCTTC. Amino acid sequence: CASSVGTGGFYGYTF.

This sequence joins TRBV5-1 and TRBJ2-5; 13 bases map to TRBD2. Germline lookup yields CDR1 SGHRS and CDR2 YFSETQ. The CDR3 consists of 15 residues. Losses at the gene ends were 3 bases for V and 5 bases for J; bases not matched to a gene: 4. The CDR3 nucleotides read TGCGCCAGCAGCTGGACTAGCGGGAGCACGGAGACCCAGTACTTC. Protein product: CASSWTSGSTETQYF.

The rearrangement uses TRBV9 and TRBJ2-2, with 8 bases lining up with TRBD1. V dropped 4 bases and J dropped 7; count of bases not matched to a gene: 12. Per the germline V gene, CDR1 is SGDLS and CDR2 is YYNGEE. The length of the CDR3 is 16 residues. The DNA of the CDR3 is TGTGCCAGCAGCCCACCGGGACAGGCCCATAACGGGGAGCTGTTTTTT. Translation gives CASSPPGQAHNGELFF.

This chain connects TRBV20-1 to TRBJ2-7, with 7 bases that match TRBD1. Germline V gene sequence: CDR1 DFQATT, CDR2 SNEGSKA (reference sequence). Trimming cost V 3 bases and J 4 bases; bases outside gene matches: 6. This CDR3 is 13 amino acids long. CDR3 residues: CSASVRGQYEQYF. In DNA, the CDR3 is TGCAGTGCTAGTGTAAGGGGGCAGTACGAGCAGTACTTC.

The CDR3: CASSPQGNNSPLHF. The DNA of the CDR3 is TGTGCCAGCAGCCCACAGGGGAATAATTCACCCCTCCACTTT. The chain is built from TRBV5-5 and TRBJ1-6, with TRBD1 matching 7 bases. The CDR3 extends over 14 amino acids. The V and J ends lost 4 bases and 5 bases, in that order; junction bases with no gene match: 3. Germline CDR1 and CDR2: SGHKS and YYEKEE (reference sequence).

The rearrangement links TRBV5-5 to TRBJ1-4; TRBD1 matches 7 bases. Germline V gene sequence: CDR1 SGHKS, CDR2 YYEKEE (reference sequence). The V segment lost 0 bases and the J segment 5 bases; nucleotides outside the gene matches: 7. CDR3 length equals 16 residues. The CDR3 loop reads CASSLDRGQKNEKLFF. CDR3 bases: TGTGCCAGCAGCTTGGACCGGGGACAGAAGAATGAAAAACTGTTTTTT. Full variable domain (missing parts from reference TRBV5-5 and TRBJ1-4): DAGVTQSPTHLIKTRGQQVTLRCSPISGHKSVSWYQQVLGQGPQFIFQYYEKEERGRGNFPDRFSARQFPNYSSELNVNALLLGDSALYLCASSLDRGQKNEKLFFGSGTQLSVL.

The rearrangement uses TRBV27 and TRBJ1-5, with 7 bases matching TRBD1. The CDR3 is 14 amino acids. The junction had 3 bases not matched to a gene; V was cut back by 6 bases and J by 1 base. Germline CDR1 reads MNHEY; CDR2 reads SMNVEV (reference sequence). CDR3: CASREQGSNQPQHF. CDR3 DNA sequence: TGTGCCAGCAGGGAACAGGGGAGCAATCAGCCCCAGCATTTT.

The gene calls are TRBV2 and TRBJ2-2, with 10 positions matching TRBD1. Per the germline V gene, CDR1 is SNHLY and CDR2 is FYNNEI. V gave up 8 bases and J gave up 4 bases; unmatched junction bases: 7. This CDR3 is 15 amino acids long. The chain's CDR3 is CASAPDRGPTGELFF. The CDR3, as DNA: TGTGCCAGCGCACCCGACAGGGGGCCCACCGGGGAGCTGTTTTTT.

The chain recombines TRBV7-2 with TRBJ2-3, with 7 bases lining up with TRBD2. Germline-derived CDR1 and CDR2 are SGHTA and FQGNSA. The CDR3 is made up of 16 amino acids. The V and J ends lost 1 base and 6 bases, in that order; junction bases with no gene match: 10. The CDR3 region is CASSLEGRAFIDTQYF. CDR3 bases: TGTGCCAGCAGCTTAGAGGGGAGGGCCTTTATTGATACGCAGTATTTT.

The rearrangement uses TRBV4-1 and TRBJ1-5; D ambiguous. The V end was cut by 0 bases, the J end by 3 bases, with 12 bases between. CDR1 and CDR2 from the germline V gene are MGHRA and YSYEKL. The CDR3 totals 16 residues. This CDR3 is CASSQEGGRNNQPQHF. The CDR3 DNA follows: TGCGCCAGCAGCCAAGAGGGAGGACGGAACAATCAGCCCCAGCATTTT.

In DNA, the CDR3 is TGCGCCAGCCGGCAGGGCTACACGATCTCTGGAAACACCATATATTTT. It encodes CASRQGYTISGNTIYF. V gene TRBV5-1 combines with J gene TRBJ1-3; D perhaps matches TRBD1 (5 bases). This CDR3 contains 16 residues. Trimming removed 7 bases at V and 0 bases at J, with 17 bases between. The germline CDR1 and CDR2 sequences are SGHRS and YFSETQ.

The chain uses TRBV6-2 or TRBV6-3 and TRBJ2-2; TRBD2 matches 9 bases. CDR3 length equals 16 residues. V was pared by 4 bases and J by 6 bases, with 9 bases of the junction left unmatched. Germline loops: CDR1 MNHEY, CDR2 SVGEGT. As DNA, the CDR3 is TGTGCCAGCAGTTCCGGGACTAGCTCCCGGTCCGGGGAGCTGTTTTTT. It translates to CASSSGTSSRSGELFF.

The V gene is TRBV2, the J gene TRBJ1-5; 9 nucleotides agree with TRBD1. The CDR3 contains 16 residues. Germline V gene sequence: CDR1 SNHLY, CDR2 FYNNEI. With 6 bases clipped from V and 3 bases from J, the junction kept 9 bases outside the gene matches. The CDR3 reads CASRRDREGNNQPQHF. The CDR3 coding sequence is TGTGCCAGCAGGAGGGACAGGGAGGGGAACAATCAGCCCCAGCATTTT.

This sequence joins TRBV4-1 and TRBJ1-6; tentative D call: TRBD1 (6 bases). This CDR3 has 17 amino acids. From germline, CDR1 is MGHRA and CDR2 YSYEKL. V lost 1 base and J lost 6, with 16 bases in between. The CDR3 region is CASSQGPQGPLNSPLHF. CDR3 sequence (DNA): TGCGCCAGCAGCCAAGGGCCACAGGGTCCTCTTAATTCACCCCTCCACTTT.

The chain links TRBV5-1 to TRBJ1-1; TRBD1 matches 9 bases. CDR3 length: 13 amino acids. Per the germline V gene, CDR1 is SGHRS and CDR2 is YFSETQ. Trimming cost V 6 bases and J 5 bases; bases outside gene matches: 5. This chain's CDR3 is CASNTGGGTEAFF. In DNA, the CDR3 is TGCGCCAGCAATACAGGGGGCGGTACTGAAGCTTTCTTT.

The J gene is TRBJ2-3, the V gene TRBV6-2 or TRBV6-3; 9 positions agree with TRBD2. The CDR3 covers 14 residues. From germline, CDR1 is MNHEY and CDR2 SVGEGT. V was pared by 4 bases and J by 4 bases, with 3 bases of the junction left unmatched. The CDR3: CASSLAGVSDTQYF. CDR3 in DNA: TGTGCCAGCAGTTTAGCGGGAGTGTCAGATACGCAGTATTTT.